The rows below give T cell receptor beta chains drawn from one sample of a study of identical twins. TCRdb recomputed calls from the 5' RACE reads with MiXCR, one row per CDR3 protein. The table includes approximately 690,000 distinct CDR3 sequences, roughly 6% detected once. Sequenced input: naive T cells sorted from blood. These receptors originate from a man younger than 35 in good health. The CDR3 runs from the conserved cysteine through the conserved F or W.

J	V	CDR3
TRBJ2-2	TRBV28	CASRLSLTGENTGELFF
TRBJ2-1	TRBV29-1	CSVEGGQTKRGEQFF
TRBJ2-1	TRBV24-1	CATSESAGHNEQFF
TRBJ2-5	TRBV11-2	CASSGWDRAETQYF
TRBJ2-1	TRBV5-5	CASSLAGGPPNEQFF
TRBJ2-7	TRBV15	CATSRHLDRWWEQYF
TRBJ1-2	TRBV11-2	CASRPLRQGGDGYTF
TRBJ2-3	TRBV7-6	CASSLGSSGRTDTQYF
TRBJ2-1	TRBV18	CASSPDFGTPYNEQFF
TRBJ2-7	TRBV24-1	CATSDQDGYEQYF
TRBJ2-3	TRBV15	CATSVNMGIASTDTQYF
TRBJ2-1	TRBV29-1	CSVAYRDKSYNEQFF
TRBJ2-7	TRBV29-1	CSVEGGTHYEQYF
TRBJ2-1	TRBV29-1	CSVVPGAIAHEQFF
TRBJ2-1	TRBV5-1	CASSEAGRPSYNEQFF
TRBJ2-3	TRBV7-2	CASSLYTDTQYF
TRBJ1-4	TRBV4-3	CASSYLDGPEEEKLFF
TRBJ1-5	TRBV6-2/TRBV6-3	CASKGQGARQPQHF
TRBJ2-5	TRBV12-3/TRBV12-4	CASSLEPPGQRPQETQYF
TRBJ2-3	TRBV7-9	CASSGARQGAKDTQYF